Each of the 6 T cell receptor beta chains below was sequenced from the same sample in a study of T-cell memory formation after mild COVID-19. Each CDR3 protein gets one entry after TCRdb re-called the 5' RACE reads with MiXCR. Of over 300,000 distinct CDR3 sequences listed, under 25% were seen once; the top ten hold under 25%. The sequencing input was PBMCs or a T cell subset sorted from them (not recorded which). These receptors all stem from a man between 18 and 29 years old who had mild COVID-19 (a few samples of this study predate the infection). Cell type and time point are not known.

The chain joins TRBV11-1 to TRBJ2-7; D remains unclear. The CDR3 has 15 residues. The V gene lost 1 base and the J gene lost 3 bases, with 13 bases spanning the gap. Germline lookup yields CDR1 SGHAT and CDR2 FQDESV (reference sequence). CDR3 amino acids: CASSLEPGSLYEQYF. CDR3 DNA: TGTGCCAGCAGCTTAGAGCCGGGTTCCCTCTACGAGCAGTACTTC.

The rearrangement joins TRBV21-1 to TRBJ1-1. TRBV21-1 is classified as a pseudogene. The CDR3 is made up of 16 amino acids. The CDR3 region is CASSTVMRARDTEAFF. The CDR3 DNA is TGTGCCAGCAGCACCGTGATGAGGGCGAGGGACACTGAAGCTTTCTTT.

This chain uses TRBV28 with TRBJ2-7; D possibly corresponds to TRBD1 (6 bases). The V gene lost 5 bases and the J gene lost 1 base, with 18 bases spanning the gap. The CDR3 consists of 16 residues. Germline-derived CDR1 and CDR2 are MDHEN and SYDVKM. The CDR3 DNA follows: TGTGCCAGCAGTCCCACCGGGACAAGGGGGTCCTACGAGCAGTACGTC. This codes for CASSPTGTRGSYEQYV.

CDR3 nucleotide sequence: TGTGCCAGCAGCCGCCCCGGGACAGGGGATTCACCCCTCCACTTT. Translated: CASSRPGTGDSPLHF. The chain is built from TRBV27 and TRBJ1-6; 10 bases are shared with TRBD1. CDR1 is MNHEY and CDR2 is SMNVEV in the germline V gene (reference sequence). Germline trimming cut 6 bases from V and 8 bases from J; bases unmatched to any gene: 7. The CDR3 covers 15 residues.

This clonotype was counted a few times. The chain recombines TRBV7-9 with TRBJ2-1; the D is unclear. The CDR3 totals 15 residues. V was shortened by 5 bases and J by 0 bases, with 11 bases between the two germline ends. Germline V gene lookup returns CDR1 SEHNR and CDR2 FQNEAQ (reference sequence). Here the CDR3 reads CASSPRLPSYNEQFF. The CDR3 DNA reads TGTGCCAGCAGCCCCCGACTCCCCTCCTACAATGAGCAGTTCTTC.

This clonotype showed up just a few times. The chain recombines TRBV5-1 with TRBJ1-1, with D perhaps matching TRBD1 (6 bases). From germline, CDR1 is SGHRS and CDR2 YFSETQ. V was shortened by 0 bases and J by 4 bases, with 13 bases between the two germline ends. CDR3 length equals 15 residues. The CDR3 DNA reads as TGCGCCAGCAGCTTGGCTGGGGGGCAGAGCACTGAAGCTTTCTTT. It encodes CASSLAGGQSTEAFF.